Listed below are T cell receptor beta chains from one sample, sequenced in a study of CD8+CD57+ T cells in acquired aplastic anemia. TCRdb re-analysed the reads in MiXCR, keeping a single row per CDR3 protein. Of some 180,000 distinct CDR3 sequences detected, about half appear once; the ten largest clones hold under 15%. The source material was sorted CD4+, CD8+, or CD8+CD57+ T cells (not recorded which) from PBMCs. The receptors come from a human donor with aplastic anemia. Both conserved end residues are part of each CDR3. The order of the fields is clone size, V gene, D gene, J gene, CDR3 protein, CDR3 DNA. The D gene is left open where the match is weak. Only part of the rows carry a size: once, few, many, or a class if the clone is expanded.

abundance: many
v_gene: TRBV5-1
d_gene: TRBD1
j_gene: TRBJ2-5
CDR3aa: CASSWGTEYQETQYF
CDR3nt: TGCGCCAGCAGCTGGGGGACAGAGTACCAAGAGACCCAGTACTTC

abundance: NA
v_gene: TRBV9
d_gene: NA
j_gene: TRBJ1-2
CDR3aa: CASSLVEGGYTF
CDR3nt: TGTGCCAGCAGCCTAGTCGAGGGTGGCTACACCTTC

abundance: NA
v_gene: TRBV7-6
d_gene: NA
j_gene: TRBJ2-7
CDR3aa: CASSFSAESTYEQYF
CDR3nt: TGTGCCAGCAGCTTCAGTGCTGAGTCCACCTACGAGCAGTACTTC

abundance: NA
v_gene: TRBV20-1
d_gene: NA
j_gene: TRBJ2-7
CDR3aa: CSARRDSYEQYF
CDR3nt: TGCAGTGCTAGGCGGGATTCCTACGAGCAGTACTTC

abundance: NA
v_gene: TRBV29-1
d_gene: NA
j_gene: TRBJ1-2
CDR3aa: CSVGGPYGYTF
CDR3nt: TGCAGCGTGGGCGGACCTTATGGCTACACCTTC

abundance: NA
v_gene: TRBV11-1
d_gene: NA
j_gene: TRBJ2-3
CDR3aa: CASSLRPDRSSTDTQYF
CDR3nt: TGTGCCAGCAGCTTAAGACCTGACAGGTCTAGCACAGATACGCAGTATTTT

abundance: many
v_gene: TRBV24-1
d_gene: TRBD1
j_gene: TRBJ2-3
CDR3aa: CATSARQGLGTDTQYF
CDR3nt: TGTGCCACCAGTGCGAGACAGGGCCTGGGTACAGATACGCAGTATTTT

abundance: few
v_gene: TRBV24-1
d_gene: NA
j_gene: TRBJ2-2
CDR3aa: CATSFRQTGELFF
CDR3nt: TGTGCCACCAGCTTCAGACAGACCGGGGAGCTGTTTTTT

abundance: NA
v_gene: TRBV19
d_gene: NA
j_gene: TRBJ2-7
CDR3aa: CASSGPMSYEQYF
CDR3nt: TGTGCCAGTAGTGGCCCCATGTCATACGAGCAGTACTTC

abundance: many
v_gene: TRBV5-1
d_gene: NA
j_gene: TRBJ1-4
CDR3aa: CASSYGTRNEKLFF
CDR3nt: TGCGCCAGCAGCTATGGGACCCGTAATGAAAAACTGTTTTTT

abundance: many
v_gene: TRBV7-9
d_gene: TRBD2
j_gene: TRBJ2-1
CDR3aa: CASSETSGGYNEQFF
CDR3nt: TGTGCCAGCAGCGAGACTAGCGGGGGTTACAATGAGCAGTTCTTC

abundance: many
v_gene: TRBV20-1
d_gene: NA
j_gene: TRBJ2-7
CDR3aa: CSAKGRGDSRSQYF
CDR3nt: TGCAGTGCTAAAGGACGGGGGGACAGTCGCTCGCAGTACTTC

abundance: many
v_gene: TRBV19
d_gene: NA
j_gene: TRBJ1-1
CDR3aa: CASRAGENTEAFF
CDR3nt: TGTGCCAGTAGGGCAGGAGAGAACACTGAAGCTTTCTTT

abundance: NA
v_gene: TRBV29-1
d_gene: NA
j_gene: TRBJ2-3
CDR3aa: CSVSGGTDTQYF
CDR3nt: TGCAGCGTTTCCGGGGGCACAGATACGCAGTATTTT

abundance: many
v_gene: TRBV7-9
d_gene: NA
j_gene: TRBJ2-1
CDR3aa: CASRSAGANEGFF
CDR3nt: TGTGCCAGCAGGTCGGCGGGGGCCAACGAGGGGTTCTTC

abundance: NA
v_gene: TRBV7-9
d_gene: NA
j_gene: TRBJ1-5
CDR3aa: CASSLAQSQPQHF
CDR3nt: TGTGCCAGCAGCTTAGCACAAAGCCAGCCCCAGCATTTT

abundance: once
v_gene: TRBV6-1
d_gene: NA
j_gene: TRBJ1-1
CDR3aa: CASSEFGNTEAFF
CDR3nt: TGTGCCAGCAGCGAATTTGGGAACACTGAAGCTTTCTTT

abundance: NA
v_gene: TRBV2
d_gene: TRBD2
j_gene: TRBJ2-5
CDR3aa: CASSERKTSGGETQYF
CDR3nt: TGTGCCAGCAGTGAGAGAAAAACTAGCGGGGGGGAGACCCAGTACTTC

abundance: NA
v_gene: TRBV18
d_gene: NA
j_gene: TRBJ1-3
CDR3aa: CASSPGFTGNTIYF
CDR3nt: TGTGCCAGCTCACCAGGATTCACTGGAAACACCATATATTTT

abundance: many
v_gene: TRBV12-5
d_gene: NA
j_gene: TRBJ1-5
CDR3aa: CASGPGQSNQPQHF
CDR3nt: TGTGCTAGTGGCCCAGGACAGTCCAATCAGCCCCAGCATTTT

abundance: NA
v_gene: TRBV2
d_gene: NA
j_gene: TRBJ2-3
CDR3aa: CASSERAVWTDTQYF
CDR3nt: TGTGCCAGCAGTGAAAGGGCAGTCTGGACAGATACGCAGTATTTT

abundance: NA
v_gene: TRBV29-1
d_gene: NA
j_gene: TRBJ2-2
CDR3aa: CSADSTLGGELFF
CDR3nt: TGCAGCGCCGACTCCACCCTGGGCGGGGAGCTGTTTTTT

abundance: NA
v_gene: TRBV5-4
d_gene: TRBD1
j_gene: TRBJ2-5
CDR3aa: CASSLWTGGEETQYF
CDR3nt: TGTGCCAGCAGCTTATGGACAGGGGGAGAAGAGACCCAGTACTTC

abundance: NA
v_gene: TRBV6-1
d_gene: NA
j_gene: TRBJ2-5
CDR3aa: CASSPVAGGETQYF
CDR3nt: TGTGCCAGCAGCCCCGTGGCCGGAGGGGAGACCCAGTACTTC

abundance: NA
v_gene: TRBV10-2
d_gene: TRBD1
j_gene: TRBJ1-2
CDR3aa: CASRQTGRALDEYGYTF
CDR3nt: TGCGCCAGCCGTCAGACAGGGAGGGCCCTCGACGAATATGGCTACACCTTC

abundance: many
v_gene: TRBV5-1
d_gene: NA
j_gene: TRBJ2-5
CDR3aa: CASSLEVGAGQETQYF
CDR3nt: TGCGCCAGCAGCTTGGAAGTGGGGGCAGGGCAAGAGACCCAGTACTTC

abundance: many
v_gene: TRBV5-4
d_gene: NA
j_gene: TRBJ1-1
CDR3aa: CASSFQGRANTEAFF
CDR3nt: TGTGCCAGCAGCTTTCAGGGCAGGGCGAACACTGAAGCTTTCTTT

abundance: NA
v_gene: TRBV7-9
d_gene: TRBD1
j_gene: TRBJ2-1
CDR3aa: CASSWDRGEQFF
CDR3nt: TGTGCCAGCAGCTGGGACAGGGGGGAGCAGTTCTTC

abundance: NA
v_gene: TRBV25-1
d_gene: NA
j_gene: TRBJ2-7
CDR3aa: CASSQMGRVDFKHEQYF
CDR3nt: TGCGCCAGCAGCCAGATGGGGAGAGTGGACTTCAAACACGAGCAGTACTTC

abundance: few
v_gene: TRBV10-3
d_gene: TRBD1
j_gene: TRBJ2-7
CDR3aa: CAISESGQLIYEQYF
CDR3nt: TGTGCCATCAGTGAGTCGGGACAGCTAATCTACGAGCAGTACTTC

abundance: NA
v_gene: TRBV24-1
d_gene: NA
j_gene: TRBJ1-1
CDR3aa: CATSAAGKAFF
CDR3nt: TGTGCCACCAGTGCGGCAGGGAAAGCTTTCTTT

abundance: many
v_gene: TRBV4-1
d_gene: TRBD1
j_gene: TRBJ1-6
CDR3aa: CASSPGTDWPLHF
CDR3nt: TGCGCCAGCAGCCCCGGGACAGACTGGCCCCTCCACTTT

abundance: NA
v_gene: TRBV14
d_gene: NA
j_gene: TRBJ2-3
CDR3aa: CASSQSGFTDTQYF
CDR3nt: TGTGCCAGCAGCCAAAGCGGGTTCACAGATACGCAGTATTTT

abundance: NA
v_gene: TRBV7-9
d_gene: NA
j_gene: TRBJ2-7
CDR3aa: CASSQSRDSHYEQYF
CDR3nt: TGTGCCAGCAGCCAATCCCGGGACTCTCACTACGAGCAGTACTTC

abundance: NA
v_gene: TRBV7-2
d_gene: NA
j_gene: TRBJ2-7
CDR3aa: CASSGQRAYEQYF
CDR3nt: TGTGCCAGCAGCGGACAGAGAGCCTACGAGCAGTACTTC

abundance: many
v_gene: TRBV5-1
d_gene: TRBD1
j_gene: TRBJ1-1
CDR3aa: CASSFDRGHTEAFF
CDR3nt: TGCGCCAGCAGCTTCGACAGGGGACACACTGAAGCTTTCTTT

abundance: many
v_gene: TRBV10-3
d_gene: TRBD1
j_gene: TRBJ1-6
CDR3aa: CAISDSGQGNGSPLHF
CDR3nt: TGTGCCATCAGTGATTCTGGACAGGGGAATGGTTCACCCCTCCACTTT

abundance: many
v_gene: TRBV15
d_gene: NA
j_gene: TRBJ2-7
CDR3aa: CATSRDLGGEQYF
CDR3nt: TGTGCCACCAGCAGAGATTTAGGCGGTGAGCAGTACTTC

abundance: few
v_gene: TRBV5-5
d_gene: NA
j_gene: TRBJ1-5
CDR3aa: CASSSDGYSNQPQHF
CDR3nt: TGTGCCAGCAGCTCCGACGGCTATAGCAATCAGCCCCAGCATTTT

abundance: few
v_gene: TRBV25-1
d_gene: NA
j_gene: TRBJ2-2
CDR3aa: CASSHYTGELFF
CDR3nt: TGTGCCAGCAGTCACTACACCGGGGAGCTGTTTTTT

abundance: many
v_gene: TRBV6-1
d_gene: NA
j_gene: TRBJ1-1
CDR3aa: CASSVKASNTEAFF
CDR3nt: TGTGCCAGCAGTGTAAAGGCTTCGAACACTGAAGCTTTCTTT

abundance: NA
v_gene: TRBV9
d_gene: NA
j_gene: TRBJ2-6
CDR3aa: CASSVAGSGANVLTF
CDR3nt: TGTGCCAGCAGCGTAGCCGGGTCTGGGGCCAACGTCCTGACTTTC

abundance: NA
v_gene: TRBV10-3
d_gene: NA
j_gene: TRBJ2-6
CDR3aa: CATTITGTGANVLTF
CDR3nt: TGTGCTACCACGATAACAGGGACTGGGGCCAACGTCCTGACTTTC

abundance: NA
v_gene: TRBV18
d_gene: NA
j_gene: TRBJ2-3
CDR3aa: CASSPRGLITDTQYF
CDR3nt: TGTGCCAGCTCACCACGAGGACTTATCACAGATACGCAGTATTTT

abundance: few
v_gene: TRBV29-1
d_gene: TRBD2
j_gene: TRBJ2-1
CDR3aa: CSVAGLAAYNEQFF
CDR3nt: TGCAGCGTCGCGGGACTAGCTGCCTACAATGAGCAGTTCTTC

abundance: many
v_gene: TRBV5-6
d_gene: TRBD1
j_gene: TRBJ1-2
CDR3aa: CASNHGTGDGYTF
CDR3nt: TGTGCCAGCAACCACGGGACAGGGGATGGCTACACCTTC

abundance: NA
v_gene: TRBV2
d_gene: NA
j_gene: TRBJ2-5
CDR3aa: CASREKTQYF
CDR3nt: TGTGCCAGCAGGGAGAAGACCCAGTACTTC

abundance: many
v_gene: TRBV6-5
d_gene: TRBD2
j_gene: TRBJ2-1
CDR3aa: CASRRGAQNEQFF
CDR3nt: TGTGCCAGCAGGCGGGGGGCCCAGAATGAGCAGTTCTTC

abundance: NA
v_gene: TRBV24-1
d_gene: NA
j_gene: TRBJ2-3
CDR3aa: CATSDSGGSVSDTQYF
CDR3nt: TGTGCCACCAGTGACTCGGGTGGGAGTGTCTCAGATACGCAGTATTTT

abundance: few
v_gene: TRBV2
d_gene: NA
j_gene: TRBJ1-6
CDR3aa: CASTLGVGGLFHF
CDR3nt: TGTGCCAGCACCCTAGGAGTCGGGGGCCTCTTCCACTTT

abundance: NA
v_gene: TRBV7-3
d_gene: NA
j_gene: TRBJ2-7
CDR3aa: CASSPRVSHEQYF
CDR3nt: TGTGCCAGCAGCCCGCGAGTGTCCCACGAGCAGTACTTC

abundance: NA
v_gene: TRBV28
d_gene: NA
j_gene: TRBJ2-7
CDR3aa: CASSLLRDEQYF
CDR3nt: TGTGCCAGCAGTTTACTCCGAGACGAGCAGTACTTC

abundance: few
v_gene: TRBV10-3
d_gene: NA
j_gene: TRBJ2-7
CDR3aa: CAIRYGPHSEQYF
CDR3nt: TGTGCCATCAGATATGGGCCCCACTCCGAGCAGTACTTC

abundance: NA
v_gene: TRBV5-1
d_gene: TRBD2
j_gene: TRBJ2-3
CDR3aa: CASSLETSGEDTQYF
CDR3nt: TGCGCCAGCAGCTTGGAGACTAGCGGGGAGGATACGCAGTATTTT

abundance: many
v_gene: TRBV4-1
d_gene: TRBD2
j_gene: TRBJ2-7
CDR3aa: CASSQGAGDEQYF
CDR3nt: TGCGCCAGCAGCCAGGGCGCGGGGGATGAGCAGTACTTC

abundance: NA
v_gene: TRBV20-1
d_gene: NA
j_gene: TRBJ2-2
CDR3aa: CSASTTNTGELFF
CDR3nt: TGCAGTGCTAGTACAACGAACACCGGGGAGCTGTTTTTT

abundance: few
v_gene: TRBV4-1
d_gene: NA
j_gene: TRBJ2-2
CDR3aa: CASSRTTGSVAGELFF
CDR3nt: TGCGCCAGCAGCCGCACCACAGGGTCGGTAGCCGGGGAGCTGTTTTTT

abundance: NA
v_gene: TRBV5-1
d_gene: NA
j_gene: TRBJ1-6
CDR3aa: CASSLAVRGGNSPLHF
CDR3nt: TGCGCCAGCAGCTTGGCCGTAAGGGGGGGAAATTCACCCCTCCACTTT

abundance: NA
v_gene: TRBV10-3
d_gene: NA
j_gene: TRBJ2-5
CDR3aa: CAISESDTGQEETQYF
CDR3nt: TGTGCCATCAGTGAGTCGGATACAGGGCAGGAAGAGACCCAGTACTTC

abundance: NA
v_gene: TRBV20-1
d_gene: NA
j_gene: TRBJ2-7
CDR3aa: CSARDSRVYEQYF
CDR3nt: TGCAGTGCTAGAGATTCCCGGGTCTACGAGCAGTACTTC